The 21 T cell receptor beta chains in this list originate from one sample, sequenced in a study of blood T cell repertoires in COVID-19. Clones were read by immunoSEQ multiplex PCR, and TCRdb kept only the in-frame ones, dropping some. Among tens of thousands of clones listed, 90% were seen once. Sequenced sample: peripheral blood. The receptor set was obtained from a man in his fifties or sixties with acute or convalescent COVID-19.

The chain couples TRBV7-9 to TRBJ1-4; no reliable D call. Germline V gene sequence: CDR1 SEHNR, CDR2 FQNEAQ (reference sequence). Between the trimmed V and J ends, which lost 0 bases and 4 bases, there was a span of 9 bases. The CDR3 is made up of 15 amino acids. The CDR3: CASSLAIQLNEKLFF. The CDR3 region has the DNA TGTGCCAGCAGCTTAGCCATACAGCTTAATGAAAAACTGTTTTTT.

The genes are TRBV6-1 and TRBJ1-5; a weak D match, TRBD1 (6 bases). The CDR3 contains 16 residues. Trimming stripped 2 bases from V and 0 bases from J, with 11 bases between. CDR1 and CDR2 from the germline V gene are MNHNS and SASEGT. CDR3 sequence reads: CASSERGNPSNQPQHF. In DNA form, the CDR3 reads TGTGCCAGCAGTGAAAGGGGGAACCCTAGCAATCAGCCCCAGCATTTT.

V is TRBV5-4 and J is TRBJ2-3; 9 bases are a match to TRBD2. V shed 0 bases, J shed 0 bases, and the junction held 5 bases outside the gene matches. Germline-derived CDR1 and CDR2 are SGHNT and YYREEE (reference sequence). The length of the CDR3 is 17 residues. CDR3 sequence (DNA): TGTGCCAGCAGCTTGGGGCCTAGCGGGACTAGCACAGATACGCAGTATTTT. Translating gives CASSLGPSGTSTDTQYF.

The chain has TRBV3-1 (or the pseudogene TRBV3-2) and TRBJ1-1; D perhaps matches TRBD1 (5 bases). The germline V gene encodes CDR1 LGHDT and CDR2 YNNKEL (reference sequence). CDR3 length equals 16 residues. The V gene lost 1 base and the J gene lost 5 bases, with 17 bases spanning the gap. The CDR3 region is CASSQVFLGGGTEAFF. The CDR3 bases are TGTGCCAGCAGCCAAGTTTTTTTGGGGGGTGGGACTGAAGCTTTCTTT.

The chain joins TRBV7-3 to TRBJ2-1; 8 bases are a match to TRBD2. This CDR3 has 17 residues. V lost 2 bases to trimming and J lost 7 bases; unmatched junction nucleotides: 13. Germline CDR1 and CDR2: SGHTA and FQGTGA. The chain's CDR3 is CASSLSPREAGENEQFF. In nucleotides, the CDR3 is TGTGCCAGCAGCTTATCCCCTCGAGAAGCGGGGGAGAATGAGCAGTTCTTC.

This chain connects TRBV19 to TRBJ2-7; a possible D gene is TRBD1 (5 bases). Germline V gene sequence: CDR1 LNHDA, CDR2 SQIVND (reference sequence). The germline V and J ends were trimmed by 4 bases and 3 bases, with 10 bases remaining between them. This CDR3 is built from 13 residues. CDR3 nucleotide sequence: TGTGCCAGTAGTACGATCCAGGGCTACGAGCAGTACTTC. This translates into CASSTIQGYEQYF.

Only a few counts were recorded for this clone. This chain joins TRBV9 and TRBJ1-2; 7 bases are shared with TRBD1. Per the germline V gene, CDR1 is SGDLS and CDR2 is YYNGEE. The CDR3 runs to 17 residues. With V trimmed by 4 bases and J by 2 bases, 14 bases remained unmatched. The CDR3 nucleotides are TGTGCCAGCAGCTATTACGCCCCGACAGGGCGAAACTATGGCTACACCTTC. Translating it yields CASSYYAPTGRNYGYTF. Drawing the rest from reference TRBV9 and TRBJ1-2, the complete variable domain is DSGVTQTPKHLITATGQRVTLRCSPRSGDLSVYWYQQSLDQGLQFLIQYYNGEERAKGNILERFSAQQFPDLHSELNLSSLELGDSALYFCASSYYAPTGRNYGYTFGSGTRLTVV.

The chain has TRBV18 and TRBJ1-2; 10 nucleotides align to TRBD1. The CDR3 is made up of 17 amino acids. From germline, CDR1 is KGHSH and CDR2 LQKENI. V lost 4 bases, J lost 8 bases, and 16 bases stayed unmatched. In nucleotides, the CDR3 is TGTGCCAGCTCACTACCCGGGACAGGGGTACTCAAGGAGGGCTACACCTTC. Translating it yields CASSLPGTGVLKEGYTF.

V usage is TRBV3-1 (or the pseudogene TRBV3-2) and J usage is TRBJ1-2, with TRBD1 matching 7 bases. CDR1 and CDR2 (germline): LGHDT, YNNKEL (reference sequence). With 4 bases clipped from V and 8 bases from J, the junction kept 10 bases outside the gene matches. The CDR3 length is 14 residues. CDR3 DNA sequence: TGTGCCAGCAGCCCCAGGGGGTTGGGACGGGGCTACACCTTC. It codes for CASSPRGLGRGYTF.

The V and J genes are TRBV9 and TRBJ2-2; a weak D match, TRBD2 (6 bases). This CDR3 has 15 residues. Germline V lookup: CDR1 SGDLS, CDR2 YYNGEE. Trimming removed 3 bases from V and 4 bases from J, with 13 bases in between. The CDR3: CASSGGTGGTGELFF. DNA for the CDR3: TGTGCCAGCAGCGGCGGGACTGGGGGCACCGGGGAGCTGTTTTTT.

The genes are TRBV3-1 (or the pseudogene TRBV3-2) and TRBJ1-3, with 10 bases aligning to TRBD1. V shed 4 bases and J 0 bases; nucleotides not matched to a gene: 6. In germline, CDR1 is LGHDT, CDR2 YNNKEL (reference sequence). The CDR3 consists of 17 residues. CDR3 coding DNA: TGTGCCAGCAGCCCATGGGACAGGGGACCCTCTGGAAACACCATATATTTT. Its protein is CASSPWDRGPSGNTIYF.

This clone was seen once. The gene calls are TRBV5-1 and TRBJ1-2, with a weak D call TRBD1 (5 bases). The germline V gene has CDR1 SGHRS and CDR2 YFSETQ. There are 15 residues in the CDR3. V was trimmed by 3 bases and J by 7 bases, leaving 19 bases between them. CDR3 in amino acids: CASSWALLQDSGYTF. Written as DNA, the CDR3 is TGCGCCAGCAGCTGGGCACTTCTACAGGATTCTGGCTACACCTTC.

CDR3 bases: TGCGCCAGCAGCTTGGATCTTCAGGATAATTCACCCCTCCACTTT. Its protein product is CASSLDLQDNSPLHF. J is TRBJ1-6 and V is TRBV5-1; the D is unclear. The CDR3 length is 15 residues. The V end lost 0 bases, the J end lost 5 bases, and 9 bases lay between the germline ends. In germline, CDR1 is SGHRS, CDR2 YFSETQ.

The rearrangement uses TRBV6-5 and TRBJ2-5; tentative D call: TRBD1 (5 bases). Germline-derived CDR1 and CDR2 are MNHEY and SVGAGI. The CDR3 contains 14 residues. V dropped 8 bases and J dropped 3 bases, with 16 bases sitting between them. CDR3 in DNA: TGTGCCAGCTCCTTCTTGGGGCGAGAAGAGACCCAGTACTTC. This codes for CASSFLGREETQYF.

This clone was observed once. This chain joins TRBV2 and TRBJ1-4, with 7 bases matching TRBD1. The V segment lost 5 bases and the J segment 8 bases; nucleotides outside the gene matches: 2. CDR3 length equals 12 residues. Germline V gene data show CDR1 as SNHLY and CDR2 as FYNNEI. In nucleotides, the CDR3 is TGTGCCAGCAGTCTACAGGGGGAAAAACTGTTTTTT. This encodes CASSLQGEKLFF.

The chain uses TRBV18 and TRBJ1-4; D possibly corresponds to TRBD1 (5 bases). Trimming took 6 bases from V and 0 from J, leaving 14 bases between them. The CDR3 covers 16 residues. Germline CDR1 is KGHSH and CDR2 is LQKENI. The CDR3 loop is CASSPRGVATNEKLFF. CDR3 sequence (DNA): TGTGCCAGCTCCCCCCGGGGGGTTGCAACTAATGAAAAACTGTTTTTT.

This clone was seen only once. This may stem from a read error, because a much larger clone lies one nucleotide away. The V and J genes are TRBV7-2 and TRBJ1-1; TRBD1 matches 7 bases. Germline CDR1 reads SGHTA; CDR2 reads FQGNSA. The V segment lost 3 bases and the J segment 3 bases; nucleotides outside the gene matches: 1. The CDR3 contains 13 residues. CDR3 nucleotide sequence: TGTGCCAGCAGCTTTGACAGGGACACTGAAGCTTTCTTT. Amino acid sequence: CASSFDRDTEAFF.

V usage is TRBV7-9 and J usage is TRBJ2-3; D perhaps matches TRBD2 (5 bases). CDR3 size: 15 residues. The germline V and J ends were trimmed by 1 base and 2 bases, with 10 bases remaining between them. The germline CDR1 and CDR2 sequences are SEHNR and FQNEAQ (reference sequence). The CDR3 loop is CASSLGLRDTDTQYF. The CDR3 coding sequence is TGTGCCAGCAGCTTAGGACTACGGGACACAGATACGCAGTATTTT.

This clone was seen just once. The CDR3 loop reads CASREEAGEQKQFF. Written as DNA, the CDR3 is TGTGCCAGCAGGGAAGAGGCGGGGGAGCAGAAGCAGTTCTTC. The V call is TRBV11-2, the J call TRBJ2-1, with TRBD2 matching 7 bases. J lost 11 bases, V lost 6 bases, and 13 bases had no gene match. The germline CDR1 and CDR2 sequences are SGHAT and FQNNGV. The CDR3 has 14 residues. The whole variable domain, remainder taken from reference TRBV11-2 and TRBJ2-1, is EAGVAQSPRYKIIEKRQSVAFWCNPISGHATLYWYQQILGQGPKLLIQFQNNGVVDDSQLPKDRFSAERLKGVDSTLKIQPAKLEDSAVYLCASREEAGEQKQFFGPGTRLTVL.

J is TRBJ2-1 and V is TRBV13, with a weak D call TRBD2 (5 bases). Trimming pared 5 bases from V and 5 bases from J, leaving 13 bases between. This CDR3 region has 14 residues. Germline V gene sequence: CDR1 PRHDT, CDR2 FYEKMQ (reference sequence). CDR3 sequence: CASSPEGPNNEQFF. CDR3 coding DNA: TGTGCCAGCAGCCCCGAGGGCCCCAACAATGAGCAGTTCTTC.

The CDR3 loop reads CASSVGINTEAFF. Here the CDR3 DNA reads TGTGCCAGCAGCGTCGGGATCAACACTGAAGCTTTCTTT. The chain joins TRBV9 to TRBJ1-1; D remains unclear. The ends were cut back, 2 bases at V and 2 bases at J, with 7 bases in the middle. The CDR3 totals 13 residues. Germline-derived CDR1 and CDR2 are SGDLS and YYNGEE.